The rows below give T cell receptor beta chains drawn from one sample of a study of cytomegalovirus exposure and HLA in healthy donors. Produced via immunoSEQ multiplex PCR; TCRdb's table is partial and in-frame only. This sample has some 150,000 clones, with around 69% found just once. Sequenced material: PBMCs. Every receptor here comes from a woman in her thirties in good health and CMV-seronegative. Each CDR3 is given with its conserved first and last residue. D genes are given only for firm matches. Part of the rows lack a size; the others show once, few, many or a class for expanded clones.

>TRBJ1-5|TRBV15|-|TRBD1
TGTGCCACCAGCAGAGGGATGGTAAGGACAGGGGTTACTCAGCCCCAGCATTTT
CATSRGMVRTGVTQPQHF
>TRBJ2-2|TRBV2|-|-
TGTGCCAGCAGGGGTGACAGCGCGAACACCGGGGAGCTGTTTTTT
CASRGDSANTGELFF
>TRBJ2-7|TRBV6-5|-|-
TGTGCCAGCACAAAGTACAACGAGCAGTACTTC
CASTKYNEQYF
>TRBJ1-1|TRBV7-3|few|-
TGTGCCAGCAGCTTGCGGATGAACACTGAAGCTTTCTTT
CASSLRMNTEAFF
>TRBJ1-1|TRBV19|-|-
TGTGCCAGTAGTACGACAGGAGGAGACACTGAAGCTTTCTTT
CASSTTGGDTEAFF
>TRBJ1-2|TRBV6-5|-|TRBD1
TGTGCCAGCACCGACAGGGTGGGAGGCTACACCTTC
CASTDRVGGYTF
>TRBJ1-2|TRBV9|-|TRBD1
TGTGCCAGCAGCGTCGGGACAGGGTATGGCTACACCTTC
CASSVGTGYGYTF
>TRBJ2-1|TRBV5-6|-|TRBD2
TGTGCCAGCAGCTTGCTCTCGGGACTAGCGGTTTACAATGAGCAGTTCTTC
CASSLLSGLAVYNEQFF
>TRBJ2-7|TRBV9|-|-
TGTGCCAGCAGCTCGGACTTCTCCTCCTACGAGCAGTACTTC
CASSSDFSSYEQYF
>TRBJ1-4|TRBV6-6|-|-
TGTGCCAGCAGACGGTGGGGCCCCGCAACTAATGAAAAACTGTTTTTT
CASRRWGPATNEKLFF
>TRBJ2-7|TRBV19|-|-
TGTGCCAGTAGTATATATCCAGGTTCGTACTACGAGCAGTACTTC
CASSIYPGSYYEQYF
>TRBJ1-5|TRBV6-6|-|TRBD1
TGTGCCAGCAGAGGACAGGGTCCTAATCAGCCCCAGCATTTT
CASRGQGPNQPQHF
>TRBJ2-1|TRBV2|-|TRBD1
TGTGCCAGCATCCTTGAAAGGGGACAGGGGTCCTACAATGAGCAGTTCTTC
CASILERGQGSYNEQFF
>TRBJ2-7|TRBV7-7|-|TRBD2
TGTGCCAGCAGCTTAGGAGCGGGACCTCCTTACGAGCAGTACTTC
CASSLGAGPPYEQYF
>TRBJ2-3|TRBV7-3|-|-
TGTGCCAGCAGCATTTCAGTCACAGATACGCAGTATTTT
CASSISVTDTQYF
>TRBJ2-3|TRBV27|-|TRBD2
TGTGCCAGCAGTTTATTGCGGGGGGGCCCAGATACGCAGTATTTT
CASSLLRGGPDTQYF
>TRBJ1-3|TRBV2|-|TRBD1
TGTGCCAGCAGCCTTACAGGGGTCTCTGGAAACACCATATATTTT
CASSLTGVSGNTIYF
>TRBJ1-3|TRBV6-1|-|-
TGTGCCAGCGCCCGACAGGCCACTGGAAACACCATATATTTT
CASARQATGNTIYF
>TRBJ2-1|TRBV6-1|-|TRBD2
TGTGCCAGCAGTGAAGTAGCGGGAGCTAAGTACAATGAGCAGTTCTTC
CASSEVAGAKYNEQFF
>TRBJ2-7|TRBV7-9|once|TRBD1
TGTGCCAGCAGCATGGGGACAGAACCCTACGAGCAGTACTTC
CASSMGTEPYEQYF
>TRBJ1-6|TRBV2|few|TRBD1
TGTGCCAGCAGTGACAGGGGGCGAAATGATTCACCCCTCCACTTT
CASSDRGRNDSPLHF
>TRBJ1-6|TRBV4-3|-|-
TGCGCCAGCAGCCAAGAAGGAGGGAGAAATAATTCACCCCTCCACTTT
CASSQEGGRNNSPLHF
>TRBJ1-2|TRBV29-1|-|-
TGCAGCGGTGACCCGGGAGGTGGCTACACCTTC
CSGDPGGGYTF
>TRBJ2-7|TRBV5-1|-|-
TGCGCCAGCAAAGGGGACAAACGCTACGAGCAGTACTTC
CASKGDKRYEQYF
>TRBJ2-3|TRBV29-1|-|TRBD2
TGCAGTGCCACCCGAGCGGGGGGAGGGACAGATACGCAGTATTTT
CSATRAGGGTDTQYF
>TRBJ2-5|TRBV19|-|-
TGTGCCAGTAGCCCTATCGGGAGCGGGCCCGAGGGGGAGACCCAGTACTTC
CASSPIGSGPEGETQYF
>TRBJ1-3|TRBV5-1|-|TRBD1
TGCGCCAGCAGCTATAACCAGGGGGCTTCTGGAAACACCATATATTTT
CASSYNQGASGNTIYF
>TRBJ2-1|TRBV6-5|-|TRBD2
TGTGCCAGCAGTTCCCCTAGCGGGGCGTCCTACAATGAGCAGTTCTTC
CASSSPSGASYNEQFF
>TRBJ1-2|TRBV9|-|-
TGTGCCAGCAGCGTAGGCGACAGATCTAACTATGGCTACACCTTC
CASSVGDRSNYGYTF
>TRBJ2-7|TRBV7-9|-|-
TGTGCCAGCAGCCAACAAGCGTTGGTCGAGCAGTACTTC
CASSQQALVEQYF
>TRBJ2-5|TRBV4-3|-|-
TGCGCCAGCAGCCAAGATCTCGGTTACCAAGAGACCCAGTACTTC
CASSQDLGYQETQYF
>TRBJ2-1|TRBV29-1|-|TRBD2
TGCAGCGTTGAAGCTAGCGGGGTTTACAATGAGCAGTTCTTC
CSVEASGVYNEQFF
>TRBJ2-7|TRBV6-5|-|-
TGTGCCAGCAGTTACTCGCTATTCCCCTACGAGCAGTACTTC
CASSYSLFPYEQYF
>TRBJ2-5|TRBV6-5|-|TRBD2
TGTGCCAGCACCAATAGCGGGAGGGATCGAGAGACCCAGTACTTC
CASTNSGRDRETQYF
>TRBJ2-7|TRBV5-1|-|-
TGCGCCAGCAGCGATGGTGCGAGACTACTCTACGAGCAGTACTTC
CASSDGARLLYEQYF
>TRBJ2-5|TRBV5-1|-|TRBD2
TGCGCCAGCAGCTTGGGGACTAGTTCAGAGACCCAGTACTTC
CASSLGTSSETQYF
>TRBJ1-1|TRBV18|-|-
TGTGCCAGCTCAAAAAGGGGAGGGGAAAACACTGAAGCTTTCTTT
CASSKRGGENTEAFF
>TRBJ2-1|TRBV11-3|-|TRBD2
TGTGCCAGCAGTCCATTCTCCTGGACTAGCGCGAACAATGAGCAGTTCTTC
CASSPFSWTSANNEQFF
>TRBJ1-5|TRBV6-5|-|TRBD1
TGTGCCAGCAGTGCGGGACAGGGGGCAAATCAGCCCCAGCATTTT
CASSAGQGANQPQHF
>TRBJ1-1|TRBV6-6|-|-
TGTGCCAGCAGTTACTCATATTCACGGGGGGACACTGAAGCTTTCTTT
CASSYSYSRGDTEAFF
>TRBJ1-1|TRBV6-1|-|TRBD1
TGTGCCAGCAGACCGGGACAGGGAAACACTGAAGCTTTCTTT
CASRPGQGNTEAFF
>TRBJ2-1|TRBV4-2|-|-
TGTGCCAGCAGCCAAGGGGTTGGGCGACAGTCTACTTACAATGAGCAGTTCTTC
CASSQGVGRQSTYNEQFF
>TRBJ2-1|TRBV29-1|-|-
TGCAGCGCACACGAAACGGGGAGAAACAATGAGCAGTTCTTC
CSAHETGRNNEQFF
>TRBJ1-1|TRBV5-5|few|-
TGTGCCAGCAGCCGGAGTGAGGGTGGCTACACTGAAGCTTTCTTT
CASSRSEGGYTEAFF
>TRBJ2-3|TRBV4-2|-|TRBD2
TGTGCCAGCAGCCAAGAGGGGGGACTAGCGGGAGGCCCACACACAGATACGCAGTATTTT
CASSQEGGLAGGPHTDTQYF
>TRBJ2-7|TRBV5-1|-|-
TGCGCCAGCGGGACTGACGGCTCCTACGAGCAGTACTTC
CASGTDGSYEQYF
>TRBJ2-1|TRBV28|-|-
TGTGCCAGCAGTTTACCTACAGGGTCCCATGAGCAGTTCTTC
CASSLPTGSHEQFF
>TRBJ2-1|TRBV9|-|TRBD2
TGTGCCAGCAGCAGTCGACTAGCGGACAATGAGCAGTTCTTC
CASSSRLADNEQFF
>TRBJ1-5|TRBV7-9|few|-
TGTGCCAGCAGCTTATCGCCTCGACTGATCAATCAGCCCCAGCATTTT
CASSLSPRLINQPQHF
>TRBJ1-1|TRBV2|-|TRBD1
TGTGCCAGCACCTCGGACAGGGGTATTGAAGCTTTCTTT
CASTSDRGIEAFF
>TRBJ2-7|TRBV27|-|-
TGTGCCAGCAGTCCCCTCGAATCGGTCCCTCTCGAGCAGTACTTC
CASSPLESVPLEQYF
>TRBJ1-2|TRBV7-9|-|TRBD1
TGTGCCAGCAGCTTAGGGGACAGAGATGGCTACACCTTC
CASSLGDRDGYTF
>TRBJ2-2|TRBV4-2|-|-
TGTGCCAGCAGCTCAGGAGGGCGAACCGGGGAGCTGTTTTTT
CASSSGGRTGELFF